This T cell receptor beta chain was obtained from a study of CD8 T cells in ankylosing spondylitis. Concerning this clonotype itself: Its antigen is not identified.

Findings of the study overall: What seemed typical of ankylosing spondylitis blood was a TCR beta motif built from eight highly homologous variants. Disease-linked clones displayed a CD8+ phenotype and appeared relatively rarely in peripheral blood. The clones that were linked to disease were reported to be significantly enriched in matched synovial fluid samples from ankylosing spondylitis patients.

CDR1 is KGHSH and CDR2 is LQKENI in the germline V gene. The CDR3 runs to 14 residues. Trimming shortened V by 2 bases and J by 1 base, and 8 bases separated the two germline ends. Quantitative molecular-barcoded 5'-RACE generated the TCR beta libraries. One entry per CDR3 protein results from TCRdb running MiXCR on the 5' RACE reads. This table holds some 700,000 distinct CDR3 sequences, about 20% found once. The receptor comes from a male donor with ankylosing spondylitis. V is TRBV18 and J is TRBJ2-5, with D uncertain. The sample comprised blood, either unsorted or a sorted T cell fraction (not recorded which). The CDR3 reads CASSPGPTQETQYF. The DNA for the CDR3 is TGTGCCAGCTCACCAGGACCGACCCAAGAGACCCAGTACTTC.